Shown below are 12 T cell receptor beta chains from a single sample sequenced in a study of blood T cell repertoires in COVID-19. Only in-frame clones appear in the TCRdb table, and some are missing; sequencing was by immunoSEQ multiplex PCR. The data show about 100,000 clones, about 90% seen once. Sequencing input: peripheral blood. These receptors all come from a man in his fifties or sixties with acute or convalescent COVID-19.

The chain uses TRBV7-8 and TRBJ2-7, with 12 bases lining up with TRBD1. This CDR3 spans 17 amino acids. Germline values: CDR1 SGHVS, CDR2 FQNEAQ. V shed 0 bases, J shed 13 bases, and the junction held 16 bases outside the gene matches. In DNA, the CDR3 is TGTGCCAGCAGCTTAGCTAGTATCGGGACAGGGGGCGGAAGGGGCTACTTC. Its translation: CASSLASIGTGGGRGYF.

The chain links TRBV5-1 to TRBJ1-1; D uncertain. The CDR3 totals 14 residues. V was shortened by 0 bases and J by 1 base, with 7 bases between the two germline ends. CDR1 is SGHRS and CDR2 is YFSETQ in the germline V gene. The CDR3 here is CASSLATGNTEAFF. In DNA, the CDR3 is TGCGCCAGCAGCTTGGCCACGGGGAACACTGAAGCTTTCTTT.

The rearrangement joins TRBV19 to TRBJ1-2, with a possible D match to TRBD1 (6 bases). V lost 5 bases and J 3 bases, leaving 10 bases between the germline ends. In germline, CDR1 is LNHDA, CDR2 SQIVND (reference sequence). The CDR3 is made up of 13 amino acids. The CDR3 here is CASSRQVHYGYTF. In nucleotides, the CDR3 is TGTGCCAGTAGTCGACAGGTTCACTATGGCTACACCTTC.

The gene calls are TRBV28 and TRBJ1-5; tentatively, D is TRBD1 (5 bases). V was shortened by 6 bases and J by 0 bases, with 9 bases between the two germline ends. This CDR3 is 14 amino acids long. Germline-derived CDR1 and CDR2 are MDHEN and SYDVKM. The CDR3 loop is CASRTDNSNQPQHF. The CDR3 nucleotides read TGTGCCAGCAGGACAGACAATAGCAATCAGCCCCAGCATTTT.

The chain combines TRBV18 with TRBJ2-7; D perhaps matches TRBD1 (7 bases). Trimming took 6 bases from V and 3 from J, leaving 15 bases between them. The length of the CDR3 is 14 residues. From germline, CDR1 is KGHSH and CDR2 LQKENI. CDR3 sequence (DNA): TGTGCCAGCTCCCGCGGGACAGAAAACTACGAGCAGTACTTC. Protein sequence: CASSRGTENYEQYF. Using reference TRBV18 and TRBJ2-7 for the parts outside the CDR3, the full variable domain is NAGVMQNPRHLVRRRGQEARLRCSPMKGHSHVYWYRQLPEEGLKFMVYLQKENIIDESGMPKERFSAEFPKEGPSILRIQQVVRGDSAAYFCASSRGTENYEQYFGPGTRLTVT.

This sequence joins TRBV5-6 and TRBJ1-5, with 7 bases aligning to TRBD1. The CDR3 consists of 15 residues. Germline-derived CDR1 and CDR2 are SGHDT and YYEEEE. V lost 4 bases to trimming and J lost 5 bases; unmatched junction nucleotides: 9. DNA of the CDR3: TGTGCCAGCAGCGCGACAGGGAATTTTCATCAGCCCCAGCATTTT. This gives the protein CASSATGNFHQPQHF.

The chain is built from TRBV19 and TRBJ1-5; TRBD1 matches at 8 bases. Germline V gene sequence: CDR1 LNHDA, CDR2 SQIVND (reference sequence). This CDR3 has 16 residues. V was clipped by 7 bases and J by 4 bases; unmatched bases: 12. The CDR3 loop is CASTQIDRGSNQPQHF. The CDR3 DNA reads TGTGCCAGTACACAAATAGACAGGGGTAGTAATCAGCCCCAGCATTTT.

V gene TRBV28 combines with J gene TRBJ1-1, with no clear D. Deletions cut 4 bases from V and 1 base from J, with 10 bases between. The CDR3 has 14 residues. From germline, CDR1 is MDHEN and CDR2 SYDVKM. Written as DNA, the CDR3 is TGTGCCAGCAGTTCCACGAAACAGAACACTGAAGCTTTCTTT. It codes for CASSSTKQNTEAFF.

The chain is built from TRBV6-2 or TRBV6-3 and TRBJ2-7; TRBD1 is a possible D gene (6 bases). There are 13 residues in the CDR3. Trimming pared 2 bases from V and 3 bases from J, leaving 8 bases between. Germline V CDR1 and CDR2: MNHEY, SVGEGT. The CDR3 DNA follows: TGTGCCAGCAGTTACGGACAGTTCTACGAGCAGTACTTC. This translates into CASSYGQFYEQYF.

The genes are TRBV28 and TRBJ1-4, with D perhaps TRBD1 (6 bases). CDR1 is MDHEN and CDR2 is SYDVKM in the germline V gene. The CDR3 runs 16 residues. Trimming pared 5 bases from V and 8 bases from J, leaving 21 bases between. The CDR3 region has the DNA TGTGCCAGCAGTAGCCAGGGGCCGGGTGTGGTGGAAAAACTGTTTTTT. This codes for CASSSQGPGVVEKLFF. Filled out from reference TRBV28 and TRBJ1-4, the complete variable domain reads DVKVTQSSRYLVKRTGEKVFLECVQDMDHENMFWYRQDPGLGLRLIYFSYDVKMKEKGDIPEGYSVSREKKERFSLILESASTNQTSMYLCASSSQGPGVVEKLFFGSGTQLSVL.

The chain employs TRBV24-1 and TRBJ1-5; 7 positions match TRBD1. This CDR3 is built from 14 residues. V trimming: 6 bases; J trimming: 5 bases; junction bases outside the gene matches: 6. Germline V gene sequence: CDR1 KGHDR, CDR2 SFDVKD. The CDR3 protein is CATSTGVSHQPQHF. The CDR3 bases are TGTGCCACCAGTACAGGGGTTAGTCATCAGCCCCAGCATTTT.

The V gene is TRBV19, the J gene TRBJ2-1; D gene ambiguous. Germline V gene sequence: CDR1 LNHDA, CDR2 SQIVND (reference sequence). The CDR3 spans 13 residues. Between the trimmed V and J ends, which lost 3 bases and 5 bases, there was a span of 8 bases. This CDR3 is CASSIWQNNEQFF. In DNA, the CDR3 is TGTGCCAGTAGTATTTGGCAGAACAATGAGCAGTTCTTC.